The 21 T cell receptor beta chains in this list originate from one sample, sequenced in a study of blood T cell repertoires in COVID-19 (dated by TCRdb to 2020 to 2021). Library preparation employed the immunoSEQ multiplex PCR assay. TCRdb re-hosts the immuneACCESS table, in-frame sequences only. Its copies lack some clones; in the studies checked, an unresolved V gene accounts for under half of them, and the cause for the rest is not known. Across this sample there are 310,000 or so clones, with around nine tenths seen only once. Around 6% of the sample is taken by the ten largest. The sequencing input was PBMCs or T cells enriched from blood (not recorded which). These receptor sequences come from a woman in her 30s who had recovered from COVID-19.

V and J are TRBV7-6 and TRBJ1-2; TRBD1 aligns across 9 bases. The CDR3 is 15 residues long. The V and J ends lost 4 bases and 5 bases, in that order; junction bases with no gene match: 8. CDR1 and CDR2 (germline): SGHVS, FNYEAQ. The CDR3: CASSSRRQGEYGYTF. The CDR3 nucleotides are TGTGCCAGCAGCTCCAGACGACAGGGGGAATATGGCTACACCTTC.

The CDR3 nucleotides are TGTGCCAGCAGTGTAAACAGGGGGCTGGGAGGCAATCAGCCCCAGCATTTT. Its translation is CASSVNRGLGGNQPQHF. V usage is TRBV6-2 or TRBV6-3 and J usage is TRBJ1-5, with 9 bases matching TRBD1. CDR1 MNHEY and CDR2 SVGEGT come from the germline V gene. This CDR3 spans 17 amino acids. Germline trimming cut 5 bases from V and 2 bases from J; bases unmatched to any gene: 10.

The CDR3 DNA reads as TGTGCCAGCAGTGAGACGCAGGGGGCCTCGGGTAGGGGGCAGTACTTC. Protein: CASSETQGASGRGQYF. This rearrangement joins TRBV6-1 to TRBJ2-7; 8 bases fit TRBD1. The CDR3 runs to 16 residues. Germline CDR1 and CDR2: MNHNS and SASEGT. The J segment lost 9 bases and the V segment lost 3 bases, leaving 16 bases of the junction unmatched.

This clone was counted once. The rearrangement links TRBV7-8 to TRBJ1-4, with unresolved D. This CDR3 has 15 amino acids. With 4 bases removed from V and 7 bases from J, the gap between germline ends came to 16 bases. The V gene's germline CDR1 is SGHVS and CDR2 FQNEAQ. Here the CDR3 DNA reads TGTGCCAGCAGCTCGACGGTTCGGGGAGGTGAAAAACTGTTTTTT. Amino acid sequence: CASSSTVRGGEKLFF.

V usage is TRBV3-1 (or the pseudogene TRBV3-2) and J usage is TRBJ2-1; 11 bases match TRBD2. Per the germline V gene, CDR1 is LGHDT and CDR2 is YNNKEL (reference sequence). V shed 1 base, J shed 4 bases, and the junction held 3 bases outside the gene matches. The CDR3 runs to 16 residues. The CDR3 DNA follows: TGTGCCAGCAGCCAAGCCGGGACTAGCGGATACAATGAGCAGTTCTTC. This encodes CASSQAGTSGYNEQFF.

This clone has just one count. The CDR3 spells CASSTGGVTEAFF. Written as DNA, the CDR3 is TGTGCCAGCAGCACAGGGGGGGTCACTGAAGCTTTCTTT. This chain links TRBV5-8 with TRBJ1-1; 8 positions match TRBD1. This CDR3 is 13 amino acids long. Germline V gives CDR1 SGHTS, CDR2 YDEGEE. The V gene end was trimmed by 4 bases and the J gene end by 4 bases; junction bases not matched to a gene: 3.

The V call is TRBV7-9, the J call TRBJ2-1; 10 nucleotides align to TRBD1. The CDR3 is 12 amino acids. CDR1 SEHNR and CDR2 FQNEAQ come from the germline V gene (reference sequence). Germline trimming cut 9 bases from V and 7 bases from J; bases unmatched to any gene: 3. The chain's CDR3 is CASLDRGNEQFF. For the CDR3, the DNA is TGTGCCAGTCTGGACAGGGGGAATGAGCAGTTCTTC.

The V gene is TRBV7-9, the J gene TRBJ1-1, with 8 bases fitting TRBD1. Germline loops: CDR1 SEHNR, CDR2 FQNEAQ (reference sequence). The J segment lost 11 bases and the V segment lost 3 bases, leaving 11 bases of the junction unmatched. The CDR3 covers 14 residues. The CDR3 coding sequence is TGTGCCAGCAGCTTTCAGGGACAGGAACTATCGGCTTTCTTT. It is translated as CASSFQGQELSAFF.

DNA of the CDR3: TGTGCCAGCAGCTCCAGACATGGGCTCTCTGGAAACACCATATATTTT. It specifies CASSSRHGLSGNTIYF. V usage is TRBV7-2 and J usage is TRBJ1-3; no clear D. The V end lost 4 bases, the J end lost 0 bases, and 13 bases lay between the germline ends. The CDR3 consists of 16 residues. CDR1 is SGHTA, CDR2 FQGNSA, per germline.

This clone was detected once. The J gene is TRBJ1-2, the V gene TRBV27; TRBD1 aligns across 9 bases. Trimming cost V 4 bases and J 8 bases; bases outside gene matches: 5. CDR3 size: 13 residues. In germline, CDR1 is MNHEY, CDR2 SMNVEV (reference sequence). The CDR3 DNA reads TGTGCCAGCAGTTCACAGGGGGCGAAAGGCTACACCTTC. This encodes CASSSQGAKGYTF.

The chain couples TRBV6-5 to TRBJ1-2; D remains ambiguous. The CDR3 spans 12 residues. V was pared by 6 bases and J by 7 bases, with 12 bases between. CDR1 is MNHEY, CDR2 SVGAGI, per germline. This chain's CDR3 is CASSSALGGYTF. CDR3 nucleotide sequence: TGTGCCAGCAGCTCCGCGCTCGGTGGCTACACCTTC.

The J gene is TRBJ1-5, the V gene TRBV7-2; TRBD1 is a possible D gene (6 bases). CDR3 size: 13 residues. Looked up from germline, CDR1 is SGHTA and CDR2 is FQGNSA. V was clipped by 3 bases and J by 11 bases, with 14 bases between them. CDR3 residues: CASSFVKEGAQHF. CDR3 nucleotides: TGTGCCAGCAGCTTTGTCAAAGAGGGGGCCCAGCATTTT.

The V and J genes are TRBV28 and TRBJ1-2, with a tentative D call TRBD1 (5 bases). Germline CDR1 and CDR2: MDHEN and SYDVKM. V lost 10 bases and J lost 4, with 16 bases in between. The CDR3 spans 13 residues. The CDR3 nucleotides are TGTGCCAACTTCATCGACAGCACCTATGGCTACACCTTC. It translates to CANFIDSTYGYTF.

The rearrangement uses TRBV18 and TRBJ1-1; D unresolved. The CDR3 length is 16 residues. Trimming left V 3 bases short and J 1 base short, with 15 bases between. Per the germline V gene, CDR1 is KGHSH and CDR2 is LQKENI. The CDR3 spells CASSPIRQERNTEAFF. CDR3 nucleotides: TGTGCCAGCTCACCCATCCGGCAGGAAAGGAACACTGAAGCTTTCTTT.

A note on this clone: Other DNA sequences of this sample code for an identical CDR3. V usage is TRBV12-3 or TRBV12-4 and J usage is TRBJ1-1; 8 nucleotides match TRBD1. V trimming: 1 base; J trimming: 5 bases; junction bases outside the gene matches: 0. The CDR3 is made up of 13 amino acids. The CDR3 spells CASSLGQGTEAFF. In DNA form, the CDR3 reads TGTGCCAGCAGTTTAGGACAGGGGACTGAAGCTTTCTTT.

The CDR3 nucleotides are TGTGCCAGCAGCTTCCGGGTGTTCGCCAAAAACATTCAGTACTTC. Encoded protein: CASSFRVFAKNIQYF. The chain combines TRBV7-3 with TRBJ2-4; D remains ambiguous. V lost 3 bases, J lost 1 base, and 10 bases lay in between. The CDR3 covers 15 residues. CDR1 is SGHTA and CDR2 is FQGTGA in the germline V gene. The full variable domain, completed using reference TRBV7-3 and TRBJ2-4, is GAGVSQTPSNKVTEKGKYVELRCDPISGHTALYWYRQSLGQGPEFLIYFQGTGAADDSGLPNDRFFAVRPEGSVSTLKIQRTERGDSAVYLCASSFRVFAKNIQYFGAGTRLSVL.

The rearrangement uses TRBV18 and TRBJ2-7; 10 bases agree with TRBD2. Germline V gives CDR1 KGHSH, CDR2 LQKENI. The CDR3 spans 16 residues. V shed 2 bases, J shed 2 bases, and the junction held 6 bases outside the gene matches. CDR3 nucleotides: TGTGCCAGCTCACCAGTAGCGGGGGGAATTCCCTACGAGCAGTACTTC. Encoded protein: CASSPVAGGIPYEQYF.

This clone appeared a few times. The chain links TRBV5-4 to TRBJ1-6, with 7 bases aligning to TRBD1. CDR1 and CDR2 (germline): SGHNT, YYREEE (reference sequence). V dropped 2 bases and J dropped 9; count of bases not matched to a gene: 5. This CDR3 comprises 14 residues. In DNA form, the CDR3 reads TGTGCCAGCAGCTTCTCCAGGGGGAGTTCACCCCTCCACTTT. Its protein product is CASSFSRGSSPLHF.

V gene TRBV3-1 (or the pseudogene TRBV3-2) combines with J gene TRBJ1-2; tentative D call: TRBD1 (5 bases). Germline V gene data show CDR1 as LGHDT and CDR2 as YNNKEL (reference sequence). CDR3 length: 15 amino acids. V was shortened by 2 bases and J by 0 bases, with 10 bases between the two germline ends. The CDR3 nucleotides read TGTGCCAGCAGCCAATTCAGGGTTGCTAACTATGGCTACACCTTC. Protein sequence: CASSQFRVANYGYTF.

The genes are TRBV3-1 (or the pseudogene TRBV3-2) and TRBJ1-6; D uncertain. The V end was cut by 6 bases, the J end by 9 bases, with 15 bases between. The germline CDR1 and CDR2 sequences are LGHDT and YNNKEL (reference sequence). The CDR3 has 14 residues. CDR3 protein: CASSHFLEGSPLHF. As DNA, the CDR3 is TGTGCCAGCAGTCATTTCCTGGAGGGTTCACCCCTCCACTTT.

The CDR3 reads CASSQDSGQNTQYF. The CDR3 nucleotides are TGCGCCAGCAGCCAAGATTCGGGACAAAATACGCAGTATTTT. The genes are TRBV4-3 and TRBJ2-3, with D possibly TRBD1 on 6 matching bases. This CDR3 region has 14 residues. Germline V CDR1 and CDR2: LGHNA, YSLEER. V lost 0 bases, J lost 7 bases, and 11 bases lay in between.